A selection of T cell receptor beta chains follows, all from one sample in a study of T cells in narcolepsy. Libraries were prepared by immunoSEQ multiplex PCR; TCRdb keeps only in-frame clonotypes and omits some of them. The data hold about 24,000 clones, with approximately 60% observed a single time. The sequencing sample was made of memory (CD45RA-) CD4+ T cells from blood. These TCRs come from a human donor in good health. Each CDR3 is given with its conserved first and last residue. D genes are given only for firm matches. Expanded clones get a size class; other rows say once, few or many, or leave the size out.

j_call	d_call	v_call	clone_size	cdr3_nt	cdr3_aa
TRBJ2-3	TRBD2	TRBV28	-	TGTGCGACAGGGACTAGCGGGAACAGAGATACGCAGTATTTT	CATGTSGNRDTQYF
TRBJ2-1	TRBD1	TRBV5-1	few	TGCGCCAGCAGCAGTGACAGGGTGGGCAATGAGCAGTTCTTC	CASSSDRVGNEQFF
TRBJ2-7	-	TRBV6-5	-	TGTGCCACGCTAGGGAGCGGTTACGAGCAGTACTTC	CATLGSGYEQYF
TRBJ2-1	TRBD2	TRBV6-1	-	TGTGCCAGCAGTGGTCTAGCGGGGCAGTTCTTC	CASSGLAGQFF
TRBJ2-7	TRBD2	TRBV7-2	-	TGTGCCAGCAGCCGGAGCGGGGGGGCCGGCTACGAGCAGTACTTC	CASSRSGGAGYEQYF
TRBJ2-2	-	TRBV5-4	few	TGTGCCAGCAGCTTGGGGCAGGCAGTCACCGGGGAGCTGTTTTTT	CASSLGQAVTGELFF
TRBJ1-6	TRBD1	TRBV5-6	few	TGTGCCAGCAGCTTGGAGGGACAGGGTAATTCACCCCTCCACTTT	CASSLEGQGNSPLHF
TRBJ2-5	TRBD2	TRBV11-2	-	TGTGCCAGCAGCTTAGGTCCAGCGGGGGTTTTCATGGAGACCCAGTACTTC	CASSLGPAGVFMETQYF
TRBJ2-7	-	TRBV6-6	-	TGTGCCAGCACCAAAGGGGCCTACGAGCAGTACTTC	CASTKGAYEQYF
TRBJ1-5	-	TRBV5-1	-	TGCGCCAGCAGCTTGGAGGGGAGCAATCAGCCCCAGCATTTT	CASSLEGSNQPQHF
TRBJ2-7	-	TRBV7-9	-	TGTGCCAGCAGCCGAGGTTCGGCACGGACCTACGAGCAGTACTTC	CASSRGSARTYEQYF
TRBJ1-4	-	TRBV19	-	TGTGCCAGTAGTATAAGAGGGACTAATGAAAAACTGTTTTTT	CASSIRGTNEKLFF
TRBJ1-6	TRBD1	TRBV7-2	-	TGTGCCAGCAGCCGGACAGGGTGGAACTCACCCCTCCACTTT	CASSRTGWNSPLHF
TRBJ2-1	TRBD2	TRBV11-2	-	TGTGCCAGCAGCTCAATAGCGGGGGTGTATGAGCAGTTCTTC	CASSSIAGVYEQFF
TRBJ1-4	-	TRBV5-1	-	TGCGCCAGCAGCCGGTCCGGTGGCAGCGTAAATGAAAAACTGTTTTTT	CASSRSGGSVNEKLFF
TRBJ2-5	-	TRBV5-1	-	TGCGCCAGCAGCAAAGCAGACCAAGAGACCCAGTACTTC	CASSKADQETQYF
TRBJ2-2	-	TRBV2	-	TGTGCCAGCACCTCGGTGTTTGGAAACACCGGGGAGCTGTTTTTT	CASTSVFGNTGELFF
TRBJ2-5	TRBD2	TRBV4-3	-	TGCGCCAGCAGCCAAGATCGCCCCGGGGGGGAAGAGACCCAGTACTTC	CASSQDRPGGEETQYF
TRBJ1-1	-	TRBV2	-	TGTGCCAGCAGTGAAGCGGCAAGGAACACTGAAGCTTTCTTT	CASSEAARNTEAFF
TRBJ1-1	-	TRBV2	-	TGTGCCAGCAGCCCTGCTGTGAACACTGAAGCTTTCTTT	CASSPAVNTEAFF
TRBJ1-3	-	TRBV11-3	-	TGTGCCAGCAGCTCGAGTGGTGGAAACACCATATATTTT	CASSSSGGNTIYF
TRBJ2-3	-	TRBV6-1	-	TGTGCCAGCAGCCTTCGGACTAATGGAGATACGCAGTATTTT	CASSLRTNGDTQYF
TRBJ2-7	-	TRBV6-1	-	TGTGCCAGCAGTGCCCTCCGGGACCACGAGCAGTACTTC	CASSALRDHEQYF
TRBJ2-3	-	TRBV19	once	TGTGCCAGTAGTACCGCGTTCGCAGATACGCAGTATTTT	CASSTAFADTQYF
TRBJ2-3	TRBD2	TRBV5-4	once	TGTGCCAGCAGCCTACTAGCGGGAGGTTCAGATACGCAGTATTTT	CASSLLAGGSDTQYF
TRBJ1-5	-	TRBV6-1	-	TGTGCCAGCAGATCGGGCCATAGCAATCAGCCCCAGCATTTT	CASRSGHSNQPQHF
TRBJ2-7	TRBD2	TRBV6-1	few	TGTGCCTGCAGTGAAGTGGTTGGGGCTAGCGGGGGGGCCCCCTACGAGCAGTACTTC	CACSEVVGASGGAPYEQYF
TRBJ2-5	-	TRBV7-8	-	TGTGCCAGCAGCTTAAGGTTTTCGGTGGGCGAAGAGACCCAGTACTTC	CASSLRFSVGEETQYF
TRBJ2-1	-	TRBV7-7	-	TGTGCCAGCAGCTTTAGCCTCCAGTACAATGAGCAGTTCTTC	CASSFSLQYNEQFF
TRBJ2-1	TRBD2	TRBV2	few	TGTGCCAGCAGTAGAAGACTAGCGGCCAGCTCCTACAATGAGCAGTTCTTC	CASSRRLAASSYNEQFF
TRBJ2-7	-	TRBV18	-	TGTGCCAGCTCACCAGCAGGGACCTACGAGCAGTACTTC	CASSPAGTYEQYF
TRBJ1-3	-	TRBV6-5	-	TGTGCCAGCAGTTTTCGCCGGGACGTAAACACCATATATTTT	CASSFRRDVNTIYF
TRBJ2-6	-	TRBV15	-	TGTGCCACCAGCATAGGAAGCTCTGGGGCCAACGTCCTGACTTTC	CATSIGSSGANVLTF
TRBJ2-5	-	TRBV7-6	-	TGTGCCAGCAGCTTTTCGGGGCCCCAACAGACCCAGTACTTC	CASSFSGPQQTQYF
TRBJ2-7	-	TRBV2	few	TGTGCCAGCAGTGAAGCCCATCACGAGCAGTACTTC	CASSEAHHEQYF
TRBJ1-5	TRBD1	TRBV5-4	-	TGTGCCAGCAGCCAAGGGGGCAGCAATCAGCCCCAGCATTTT	CASSQGGSNQPQHF
TRBJ2-1	TRBD2	TRBV4-3	-	TGCGCCAGCAGCCAAGATGGACGGGGGGACAATGAGCAGTTCTTC	CASSQDGRGDNEQFF
TRBJ2-3	TRBD1	TRBV5-1	few	TGCGCCAGCAGCTTAGACAGGGGAGGCGGTACGCAGTATTTT	CASSLDRGGGTQYF
TRBJ1-6	-	TRBV13	-	TGTGCCAGCAGCTTAGAACAAGGGACCTCACCCCTCCACTTT	CASSLEQGTSPLHF
TRBJ2-1	TRBD2	TRBV30	-	TGTGCCTGGCGTAGCGGGAGTCGGTCCTACAATGAGCAGTTCTTC	CAWRSGSRSYNEQFF
TRBJ1-2	-	TRBV6-1	-	TGTGCCAGCAGTGCCCTCCCCGCCGGGGGGCAGTCCTTC	CASSALPAGGQSF